This T cell receptor beta chain was observed in a study of cytomegalovirus exposure and HLA in healthy donors. Study-level results: Cytomegalovirus-associated TCR beta chains were listed, numbering 164.

Repertoires were generated with immunoSEQ multiplex PCR, while TCRdb's copy carries only in-frame clones and drops some. The sample includes about 73,000 clones, around 90% of them seen just once. The CDR3 totals 11 residues. Germline V gene data show CDR1 as DFQATT and CDR2 as SNEGSKA (reference sequence). In the case of this clone: The antigen is unknown.

The sample was PBMCs. V and J are TRBV20-1 and TRBJ2-4; weak D call: TRBD2 (6 bases). The TCR was taken from a woman aged 18-30 years in good health and CMV-seropositive. CDR3 in DNA: TGCTCGGGACTAGCCAAAAACATTCAGTACTTC. Protein product: CSGLAKNIQYF.